The rows below give T cell receptor beta chains drawn from one sample of a study of blood T cell repertoires in COVID-19. Measured with immunoSEQ multiplex PCR; TCRdb has only the in-frame clones, and not every one. Of some 510,000 clones in the sample, 85% to 90% were seen once. Sequenced sample: PBMCs or T cells enriched from blood (not recorded which). The receptor set was obtained from a woman aged 40-49 years who had recovered from COVID-19. Each CDR3 is given with its conserved first and last residue. The D gene is left open where the match is weak. Some rows have no size entry. The others give once, few or many, or a class for an expanded clone.

TRBD2	NA	TRBV10-1	TRBJ2-5	TGCGCCAGCAGTGAATCCACTAGCGGTTTCGGCCGGACCCAGTACTTC	CASSESTSGFGRTQYF
NA	NA	TRBV6-5	TRBJ1-1	TGTGCCAGCGTGAAAGGATTAGGGAGAGGCACTGAAGCTTTCTTT	CASVKGLGRGTEAFF
TRBD1	NA	TRBV27	TRBJ1-1	TGTGCCAGCAGACAAGACAGGGGTGAAGCTTTCTTT	CASRQDRGEAFF
TRBD1	NA	TRBV4-3	TRBJ2-7	TGCGCCAGCAGCCAAGACAGGGGGCCGTCCTACGAGCAGTACTTC	CASSQDRGPSYEQYF
TRBD2	NA	TRBV7-9	TRBJ2-1	TGTGCCAGCAGCTTTACTAGCGGGAGCTACAATGAGCAGTTCTTC	CASSFTSGSYNEQFF
NA	once	TRBV18	TRBJ1-1	TGTGCCAGCTCACCAGTGGGAAGGGGCCAGGGGAACACTGAAGCTTTCTTT	CASSPVGRGQGNTEAFF
TRBD2	NA	TRBV30	TRBJ2-7	TGTGCCTGGAGTGACACGGGACTAGCTATCTACGAGCAGTACTTC	CAWSDTGLAIYEQYF
TRBD2	NA	TRBV10-3	TRBJ2-1	TGTGCCATCGCAATAAGACTAGCGGATTACAATGAGCAGTTCTTC	CAIAIRLADYNEQFF
TRBD1	NA	TRBV19	TRBJ1-2	TGTGCCAGTAGTATCGACAGGGAATGGGCTAACTATGGCTACACCTTC	CASSIDREWANYGYTF
TRBD1	NA	TRBV25-1	TRBJ2-7	TGTGCCAGCAGTGTATCGGCGGGACAGGGTAGTTACGAGCAGTACTTC	CASSVSAGQGSYEQYF
TRBD2	NA	TRBV7-6	TRBJ2-1	TGTGCCAGCAGCTTTGGTCTGGGAGGGTCTGCCTACAATGAGCAGTTCTTC	CASSFGLGGSAYNEQFF
NA	NA	TRBV5-4	TRBJ1-2	TGTGCCAGCAGCCCAGACAGATTCTATGGCTACACCTTC	CASSPDRFYGYTF
NA	NA	TRBV11-2	TRBJ2-1	TGTGCCAGCAGCTCTTATATAGCCCAGTTCTTC	CASSSYIAQFF
NA	NA	TRBV19	TRBJ1-2	TGTGCCAGTACCCCCTCCCCGGCGGCCCTCTGGGGCTACACCTTC	CASTPSPAALWGYTF
TRBD1	NA	TRBV4-1	TRBJ1-5	TGCGCCAGCAGCCAAGATCAGAGAGACAGGGCCTGGGGTCAGCCCCAGCATTTT	CASSQDQRDRAWGQPQHF
NA	NA	TRBV6-5	TRBJ1-1	TGTGCCAGCAGTCGTCCCTGGGAGGGGGGCACTGAAGCTTTCTTT	CASSRPWEGGTEAFF
TRBD2	once	TRBV7-9	TRBJ2-7	TGTGCCAGCAGCCGGGGACTAGCGGGAGTTTACGAGCAGTACTTC	CASSRGLAGVYEQYF
NA	NA	TRBV12-3/TRBV12-4	TRBJ2-7	TGTGCCAGCAGTTTAACCGGAAGGGGGGGACTTAACTTC	CASSLTGRGGLNF
NA	NA	TRBV29-1	TRBJ2-7	TGCAGCGTTACGGGAAAGTGGTACGAGCAGTACTTC	CSVTGKWYEQYF
NA	once	TRBV5-5	TRBJ1-3	TGTGCCAGCAGCTTGTTACTCGACTCTGGAAACACCATATATTTT	CASSLLLDSGNTIYF
TRBD1	once	TRBV5-1	TRBJ2-5	TGCGCCAGCAGCGTTGGACAGGGGCAAGAGACCCAGTACTTC	CASSVGQGQETQYF
TRBD1	NA	TRBV6-2/TRBV6-3	TRBJ1-5	TGTGCCAGCAGTCGACAGGGGAATCAGCCCCAGCATTTT	CASSRQGNQPQHF
TRBD1	NA	TRBV5-1	TRBJ1-1	TGCGCCAGCAGCGCCGGACAGGGGGGTGAAGCTTTCTTT	CASSAGQGGEAFF
TRBD2	NA	TRBV3-1/TRBV3-2	TRBJ2-6	TGTGCCAGCAGCCTCCCGGGAGGCTCTGGGGCCAACGTCCTGACTTTC	CASSLPGGSGANVLTF
NA	once	TRBV7-9	TRBJ1-1	TGTGCCAGCAGCTCATTCCCCCAGACACAGAACACTGAAGCTTTCTTT	CASSSFPQTQNTEAFF
NA	NA	TRBV18	TRBJ1-1	TGTGCCAGCTCACCAGTTTCAGGGGTGAACACTGAAGCTTTCTTT	CASSPVSGVNTEAFF
NA	NA	TRBV25-1	TRBJ2-7	TGTGCCAGCAGCGAACTGACAGGGAGGTCCTACGAGCAGTACTTC	CASSELTGRSYEQYF
TRBD2	NA	TRBV9	TRBJ2-2	TGTGCCAGCAGCCTCCGGGGCGGGAGGGGTAACACCGGGGAGCTGTTTTTT	CASSLRGGRGNTGELFF
NA	NA	TRBV27	TRBJ1-2	TGTGCCAGCAGTTTAGAGGGAAGGGGGTATGGCTACACCTTC	CASSLEGRGYGYTF
TRBD1	NA	TRBV9	TRBJ2-1	TGTGCCAGCAGCTCCAAACTAGGGCGCGACAGGGTCGGCAATGAGCAGTTCTTC	CASSSKLGRDRVGNEQFF
TRBD1	once	TRBV5-4	TRBJ1-2	TGTGCCAGCAGCCCGACAGGGTACTATGGCTACACCTTC	CASSPTGYYGYTF
TRBD2	NA	TRBV19	TRBJ2-2	TGTGCCAGTAGTAAACTAGCGGGAGGGCCATACACCGGGGAGCTGTTTTTT	CASSKLAGGPYTGELFF
NA	NA	TRBV4-2	TRBJ1-5	TGTGCCAGCAGCCAAGAGGGGGCGCATCAGCCCCAGCATTTT	CASSQEGAHQPQHF
NA	NA	TRBV25-1	TRBJ2-3	TGTGCCAGCAGTGCGGTCACGGGCGGGACAGATACGCAGTATTTT	CASSAVTGGTDTQYF
TRBD2	NA	TRBV4-2	TRBJ2-5	TGTGCCAGCAGCCAAGACAGCGGGAGAGAGACCCAGTACTTC	CASSQDSGRETQYF
TRBD2	NA	TRBV11-3	TRBJ2-1	TGTGCCAGCAGCTTAGATCTAGTTAGCGGGAGATCCAATGAGCAGTTCTTC	CASSLDLVSGRSNEQFF
TRBD1	NA	TRBV11-2	TRBJ2-7	TGTGCCAGCAGCCCCATATCGGGACAGGGGACCTACGAGCAGTACTTC	CASSPISGQGTYEQYF
NA	NA	TRBV6-1	TRBJ2-3	TGTGCCAGCAGTGTTTTTTCCTCCGAAACTAGCACAGATACGCAGTATTTT	CASSVFSSETSTDTQYF
NA	NA	TRBV2	TRBJ2-3	TGTGCCAGCAGTTCGAGGACAGTGACAGATACGCAGTATTTT	CASSSRTVTDTQYF
TRBD1	NA	TRBV12-3/TRBV12-4	TRBJ1-2	TGTGCCAGCAGTTTGGTACAGGGGGTTGGCTACACCTTC	CASSLVQGVGYTF
NA	once	TRBV12-3/TRBV12-4	TRBJ1-3	TGTGCCAGCAGTTATCCCCAGCGCGGCACCATATATTTT	CASSYPQRGTIYF